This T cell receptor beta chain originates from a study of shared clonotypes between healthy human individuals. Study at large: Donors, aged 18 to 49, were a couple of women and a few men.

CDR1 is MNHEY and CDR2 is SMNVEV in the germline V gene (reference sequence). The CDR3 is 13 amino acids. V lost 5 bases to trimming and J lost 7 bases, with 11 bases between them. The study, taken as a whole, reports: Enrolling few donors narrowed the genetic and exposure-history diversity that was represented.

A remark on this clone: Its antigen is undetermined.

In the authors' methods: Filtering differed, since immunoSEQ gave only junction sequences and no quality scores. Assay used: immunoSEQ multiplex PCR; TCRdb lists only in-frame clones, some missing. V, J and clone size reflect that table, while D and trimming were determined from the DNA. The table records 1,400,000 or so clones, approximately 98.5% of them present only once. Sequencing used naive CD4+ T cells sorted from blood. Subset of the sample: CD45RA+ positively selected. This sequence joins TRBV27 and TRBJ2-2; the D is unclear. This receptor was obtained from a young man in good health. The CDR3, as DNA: TGTGCCAGCAGTCGAACTCTGAGCGGGGAGCTGTTTTTT. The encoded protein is CASSRTLSGELFF.